This T cell receptor (beta chain) originates from a study of human T cells and chemical hapten exposure. Whole blood, unfractionated, served as the material for total RNA extraction. The study used a library that attached unique molecular identifiers to individual cDNA molecules. TCRdb redid the calling of the reads with MiXCR, one entry per CDR3 protein. Counted here are fewer than 150,000 distinct CDR3 sequences, 6.5% to 10% occurring once; the ten biggest clones make up 1.4%. This clonotype was counted at least ten times. The germline V and J ends were trimmed by 5 bases and 4 bases, with 13 bases remaining between them. This CDR3 spans 14 amino acids. The germline gives CDR1 SGHTA, CDR2 FQGNSA.

V is TRBV7-2 and J is TRBJ2-3, with D possibly TRBD2 on 5 matching bases. Sequenced input: whole blood. This TCR was recovered from a human donor in good health. Some clones in this sample may be carry-over from other donors' samples. The CDR3 reads CASSDRDKADTQYF. CDR3 bases: TGTGCCAGCAGCGACCGGGATAAGGCAGATACGCAGTATTTT.